The 8 T cell receptor beta chains listed next were all sequenced from one sample in a study of T-cell reconstitution after alpha-beta-depleted transplantation in children (dated by TCRdb to the mid-2010s). The meaning of the sample's treatment or condition label: allogeneic hematopoietic cell transplantation with graft depleted of TCRalphabeta T cells and CD19 B cells. Receptor amplification or capture employed PCR. The instrument given in TCRdb is Illumina HiSeq 2500. Molecular barcoding was employed in the preparation of TCR libraries, with unique molecular identifiers being used to normalize TCRbeta repertoire quantification. The public sequencing data were trimmed at Q25 with fastp and processed into clonotypes with MiXCR by TCRdb, which kept only in-frame beta chains. Rows with one shared CDR3 protein collapse into an entry with the most common genes and DNA. Recorded for this sample are roughly 490,000 distinct CDR3 sequences; 11% of them occurred a single time. The ten largest clones take up 12% to 15% of the sample.

Sample: PBMCs, mostly from graft donor cells, taken 180 days after TCRalphabeta/CD19-depleted stem cell transplant. These TCRs come from a female patient between 2 and 15 years old who had a stem cell transplant for aplastic anemia, so the T cells may come from the graft donor.

Many counts were recorded for this clonotype. V usage is TRBV7-9 and J usage is TRBJ1-1; 7 bases are shared with TRBD1. This CDR3 region has 13 residues. CDR1 is SEHNR and CDR2 is FQNEAQ in the germline V gene (reference sequence). J lost 4 bases, V lost 4 bases, and 3 bases had no gene match. As DNA, the CDR3 is TGTGCCAGCAGCTCTCAGGGGGGCACTGAAGCTTTCTTT. Encoded protein: CASSSQGGTEAFF.

In its sample, this clonotype was seen a few times. J is TRBJ2-3 and V is TRBV28; D unclear. This CDR3 spans 14 amino acids. Germline loops: CDR1 MDHEN, CDR2 SYDVKM. V dropped 1 base and J dropped 4 bases, with 9 bases sitting between them. The CDR3 DNA follows: TGTGCCAGCAGTTTATTTTTGACCGCAGATACGCAGTATTTT. It codes for CASSLFLTADTQYF. Based on the CDR3 plus reference TRBV28 and TRBJ2-3, the full variable domain is DVKVTQSSRYLVKRTGEKVFLECVQDMDHENMFWYRQDPGLGLRLIYFSYDVKMKEKGDIPEGYSVSREKKERFSLILESASTNQTSMYLCASSLFLTADTQYFGPGTRLTVL.

This clonotype was detected ten times or more. The chain has TRBV7-9 and TRBJ1-2; D gene unclear. Trimming cost V 1 base and J 2 bases, with 11 bases left between them. Looked up from germline, CDR1 is SEHNR and CDR2 is FQNEAQ (reference sequence). The CDR3 contains 15 residues. In nucleotides, the CDR3 is TGTGCCAGCAGCTTAGGGCAGTACGAAAACTATGGCTACACCTTC. Translated: CASSLGQYENYGYTF.

This clonotype has ten or more counts. The V gene is TRBV7-2, the J gene TRBJ1-5, with 10 bases identical to TRBD1. This CDR3 is 16 amino acids long. After removal of 4 bases from V and 2 bases from J, the junction contained 5 bases not matched to a gene. Germline V CDR1 and CDR2: SGHTA, FQGNSA. The CDR3: CASSSTGQGRNQPQHF. The CDR3 DNA follows: TGTGCCAGCAGCTCTACGGGACAGGGGCGCAATCAGCCCCAGCATTTT.

There are many counts of this clonotype. The chain carries TRBV12-3 or TRBV12-4 and TRBJ2-1; 8 bases are a match to TRBD2. V shed 6 bases and J 13 bases; nucleotides not matched to a gene: 8. The CDR3 totals 12 residues. CDR3 in amino acids: CASSHRGTSQFF. CDR3 nucleotide sequence: TGTGCCAGCAGCCACCGAGGGACTAGTCAGTTCTTC.

The chain carries TRBV7-2 and TRBJ2-5; 7 bases match TRBD2. The trim removed 2 bases at V and 2 bases at J, leaving 5 bases unmatched. Germline CDR1 is SGHTA and CDR2 is FQGNSA. There are 15 residues in the CDR3. In nucleotides, the CDR3 is TGTGCCAGCAGCTTAAATCCGGGGGGACAAGAGACCCAGTACTTC. As protein: CASSLNPGGQETQYF.

This clonotype was recorded a few times. The J gene is TRBJ2-1, the V gene TRBV19; TRBD2 agrees at 13 bases. Germline lookup yields CDR1 LNHDA and CDR2 SQIVND (reference sequence). The V gene end was trimmed by 2 bases and the J gene end by 4 bases; junction bases not matched to a gene: 14. This CDR3 has 20 residues. The CDR3: CASSIRSGTSGTVMYNEQFF. In DNA, the CDR3 is TGTGCCAGTAGTATACGATCCGGGACTAGCGGGACTGTTATGTACAATGAGCAGTTCTTC. Together with reference TRBV19 and TRBJ2-1, the CDR3 gives the full variable domain: DGGITQSPKYLFRKEGQNVTLSCEQNLNHDAMYWYRQDPGQGLRLIYYSQIVNDFQKGDIAEGYSVSREKKESFPLTVTSAQKNPTAFYLCASSIRSGTSGTVMYNEQFFGPGTRLTVL.

The V and J genes are TRBV29-1 and TRBJ1-1; no clear D gene. V lost 0 bases, J lost 6 bases, and 8 bases lay in between. CDR3 length: 12 amino acids. Looked up from germline, CDR1 is SQVTM and CDR2 is ANQGSEA. In nucleotides, the CDR3 is TGCAGCGTTGAAGAGGGTGGGCCTGAAGCTTTCTTT. This sequence encodes CSVEEGGPEAFF.